This T cell receptor (beta chain) was identified during a study of shared clonotypes between healthy human individuals. For the study at large: CD4 naive and CD4 memory each took three plates per donor, while CD8 naive took two and CD8 memory one. Points from the study as a whole: As a rule, naive subsets had a larger estimated richness than memory subsets.

Notes on this clone: Its antigen is not known.

Repertoires were generated with immunoSEQ multiplex PCR, while TCRdb's copy carries only in-frame clones and drops some. This sample carries 1.5 million to 1.9 million clones, 98% of them seen once, and the ten largest clones take roughly 0.45%. Germline-derived CDR1 and CDR2 are SNHLY and FYNNEI. The CDR3 has 12 amino acids. V shed 8 bases and J shed 4 bases, with 11 bases lying between them. The rearrangement joins TRBV2 to TRBJ1-2; D perhaps matches TRBD1 (6 bases). This clonotype was sampled from a man aged 25 to 45 in good health. Sequenced: naive CD4+ T cells sorted from blood. Noted subset: CD45RA+ positively selected. In DNA, the CDR3 is TGTGCCAGCGGGGGCCGGGGCTATGGCTACACCTTC. It yields the protein CASGGRGYGYTF.